This TCR beta chain derives from a study of response to subunit inactivated influenza vaccine. Regarding the study as a whole: Few new T cells, the authors suggested, are recruited by each seasonal influenza vaccination.

This clonotype was observed a handful of times. Antigen unknown. Via MiXCR, TCRdb re-called the RT-PCR reads, giving one row per CDR3 protein. The profile shows roughly 700,000 distinct CDR3 sequences, approximately 14% of them singletons. The CDR3 contains 16 residues. Trimming took 4 bases from V and 1 from J, leaving 13 bases between them. The germline gives CDR1 KGHDR, CDR2 SFDVKD. The origin of this receptor is a man aged 45-65 years who received an inactivated influenza vaccine. The chain employs TRBV24-1 and TRBJ2-1; D is perhaps TRBD1 (6 bases). The sample was PBMCs from blood, taken approximately 12 days after vaccination. As DNA, the CDR3 is TGTGCCACCAGTGACAGGGGCGTGGGGTCCTACAATGAGCAGTTCTTC. Its protein is CATSDRGVGSYNEQFF.